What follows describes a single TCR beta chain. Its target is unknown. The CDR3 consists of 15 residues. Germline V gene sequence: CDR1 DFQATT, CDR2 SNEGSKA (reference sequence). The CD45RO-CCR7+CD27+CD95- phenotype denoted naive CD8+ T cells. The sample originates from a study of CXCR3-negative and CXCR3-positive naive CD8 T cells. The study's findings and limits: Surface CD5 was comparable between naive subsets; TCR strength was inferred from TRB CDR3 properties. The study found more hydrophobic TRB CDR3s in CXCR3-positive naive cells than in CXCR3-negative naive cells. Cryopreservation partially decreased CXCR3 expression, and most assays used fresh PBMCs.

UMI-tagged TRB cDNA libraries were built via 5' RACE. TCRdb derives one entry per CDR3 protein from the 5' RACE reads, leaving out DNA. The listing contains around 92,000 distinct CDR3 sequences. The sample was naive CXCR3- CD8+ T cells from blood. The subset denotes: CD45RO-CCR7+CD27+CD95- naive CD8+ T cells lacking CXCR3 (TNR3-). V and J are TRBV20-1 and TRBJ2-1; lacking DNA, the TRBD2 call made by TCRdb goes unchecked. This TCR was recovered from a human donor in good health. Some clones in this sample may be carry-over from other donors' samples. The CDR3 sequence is CSARTPLAAYNEQFF.